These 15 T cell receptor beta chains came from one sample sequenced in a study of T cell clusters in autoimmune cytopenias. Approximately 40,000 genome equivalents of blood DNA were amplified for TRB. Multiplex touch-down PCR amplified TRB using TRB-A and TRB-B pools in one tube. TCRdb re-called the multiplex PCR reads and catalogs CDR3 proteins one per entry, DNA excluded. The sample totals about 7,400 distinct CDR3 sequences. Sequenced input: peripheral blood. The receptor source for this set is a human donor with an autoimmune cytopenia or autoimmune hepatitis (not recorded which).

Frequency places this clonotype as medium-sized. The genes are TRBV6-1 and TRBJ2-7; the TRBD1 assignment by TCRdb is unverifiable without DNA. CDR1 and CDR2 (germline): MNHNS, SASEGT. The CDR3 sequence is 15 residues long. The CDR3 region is CASSGLTPGSYEQYF.

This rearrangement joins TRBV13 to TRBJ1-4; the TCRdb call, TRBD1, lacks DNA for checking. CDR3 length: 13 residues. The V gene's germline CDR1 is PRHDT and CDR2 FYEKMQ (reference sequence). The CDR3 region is CASSRQGVRKLFF.

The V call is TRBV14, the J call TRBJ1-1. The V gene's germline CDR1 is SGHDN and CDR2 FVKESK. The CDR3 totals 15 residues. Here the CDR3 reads CASSTLWNANTEAFF.

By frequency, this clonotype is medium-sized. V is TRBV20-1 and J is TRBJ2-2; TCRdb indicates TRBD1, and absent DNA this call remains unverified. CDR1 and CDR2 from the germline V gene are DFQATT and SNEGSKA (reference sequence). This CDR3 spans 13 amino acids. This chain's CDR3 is CSAREGGTGELFF.

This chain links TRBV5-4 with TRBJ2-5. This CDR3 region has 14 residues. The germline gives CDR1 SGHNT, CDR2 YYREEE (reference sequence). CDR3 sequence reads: CASSLRRSQETQYF.

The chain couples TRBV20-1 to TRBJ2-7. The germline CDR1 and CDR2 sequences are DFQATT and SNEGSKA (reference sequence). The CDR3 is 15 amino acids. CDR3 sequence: CSARDFERGSYEQYF.

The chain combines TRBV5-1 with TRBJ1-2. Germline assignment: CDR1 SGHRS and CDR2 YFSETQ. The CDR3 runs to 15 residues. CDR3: CASSLGGRAGYGYTF.

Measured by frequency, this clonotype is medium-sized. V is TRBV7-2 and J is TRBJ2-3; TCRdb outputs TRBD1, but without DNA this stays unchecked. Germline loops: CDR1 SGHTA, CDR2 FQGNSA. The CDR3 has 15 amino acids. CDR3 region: CASSFLGLGTDTQYF.

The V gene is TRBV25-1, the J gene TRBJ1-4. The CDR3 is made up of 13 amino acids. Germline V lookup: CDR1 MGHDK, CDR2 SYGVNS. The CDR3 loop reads CASSAYQFGKLFF.

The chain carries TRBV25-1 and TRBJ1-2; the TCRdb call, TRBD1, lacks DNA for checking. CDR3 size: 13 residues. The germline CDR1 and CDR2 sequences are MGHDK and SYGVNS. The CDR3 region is CASSATGNYGYTF.

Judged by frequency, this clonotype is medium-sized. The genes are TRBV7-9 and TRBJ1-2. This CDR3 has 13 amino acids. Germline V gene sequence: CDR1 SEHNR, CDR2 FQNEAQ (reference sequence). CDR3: CASSLVENYGYTF.

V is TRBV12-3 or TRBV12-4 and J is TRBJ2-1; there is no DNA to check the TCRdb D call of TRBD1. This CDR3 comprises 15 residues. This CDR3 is CASSLRLAGTNEQFF.

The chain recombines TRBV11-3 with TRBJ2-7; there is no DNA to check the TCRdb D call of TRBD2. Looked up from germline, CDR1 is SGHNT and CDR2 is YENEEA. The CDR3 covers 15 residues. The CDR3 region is CASSSTSEGAYEQYF.

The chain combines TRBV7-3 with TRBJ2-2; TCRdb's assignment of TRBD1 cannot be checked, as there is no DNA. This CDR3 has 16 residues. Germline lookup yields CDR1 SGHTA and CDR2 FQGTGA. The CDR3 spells CASSLIGARNTGELFF. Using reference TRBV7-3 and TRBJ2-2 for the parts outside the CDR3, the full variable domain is GAGVSQTPSNKVTEKGKYVELRCDPISGHTALYWYRQSLGQGPEFLIYFQGTGAADDSGLPNDRFFAVRPEGSVSTLKIQRTERGDSAVYLCASSLIGARNTGELFFGEGSRLTVL.

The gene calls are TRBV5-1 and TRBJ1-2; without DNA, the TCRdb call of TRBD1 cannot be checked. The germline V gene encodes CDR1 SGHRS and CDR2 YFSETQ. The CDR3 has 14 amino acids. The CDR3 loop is CASSTGQFNYGYTF.